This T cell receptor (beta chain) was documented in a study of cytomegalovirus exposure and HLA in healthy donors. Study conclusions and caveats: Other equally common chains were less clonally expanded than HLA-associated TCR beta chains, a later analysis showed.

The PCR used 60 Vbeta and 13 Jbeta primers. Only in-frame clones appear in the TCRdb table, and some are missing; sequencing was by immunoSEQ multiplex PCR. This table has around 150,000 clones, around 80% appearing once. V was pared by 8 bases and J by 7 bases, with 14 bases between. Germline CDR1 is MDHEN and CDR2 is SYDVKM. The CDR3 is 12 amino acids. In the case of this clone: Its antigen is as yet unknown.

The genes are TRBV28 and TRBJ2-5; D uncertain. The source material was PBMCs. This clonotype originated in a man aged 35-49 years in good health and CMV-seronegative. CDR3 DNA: TGTGCCAGCGGCCCTACGCGGCGGACCCAGTACTTC. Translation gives CASGPTRRTQYF.